The 25 T cell receptor beta chains given below trace back to one sample, sequenced in a study of PD-L1 blockade in urothelial cancer. Time point of the sample: pretreatment peripheral blood. Measured with immunoSEQ multiplex PCR; TCRdb has only the in-frame clones, and not every one. The data contain some 100,000 clones, 89% of them singletons. This material consisted of PBMCs, taken around atezolizumab (anti-PD-L1) treatment. These receptors came from a woman of 80 years or more with urothelial cancer.

The V and J genes are TRBV5-1 and TRBJ2-2, with 7 bases lining up with TRBD2. The V segment lost 3 bases and the J segment 7 bases; nucleotides outside the gene matches: 6. Per germline, CDR1 SGHRS and CDR2 YFSETQ. The CDR3 spans 14 residues. CDR3 DNA sequence: TGCGCCAGCAGCTGGGGGAGGGACGGCGGGGAGCTGTTTTTT. Protein: CASSWGRDGGELFF. Full variable domain (remainder filled in from reference TRBV5-1 and TRBJ2-2): KAGVTQTPRYLIKTRGQQVTLSCSPISGHRSVSWYQQTPGQGLQFLFEYFSETQRNKGNFPGRFSGRQFSNSRSEMNVSTLELGDSALYLCASSWGRDGGELFFGEGSRLTVL.

This clone was recorded once. This rearrangement joins TRBV4-1 to TRBJ2-5; D call uncertain. The CDR3 contains 14 residues. V was shortened by 3 bases and J by 4 bases, with 12 bases between the two germline ends. The V gene's germline CDR1 is MGHRA and CDR2 YSYEKL. The CDR3, as DNA: TGCGCCAGCAGCCAGAATGGGCCCACAGAGACCCAGTACTTC. It yields the protein CASSQNGPTETQYF.

This clone was seen once. The rearrangement links TRBV28 to TRBJ2-5, with D tentatively TRBD2 (6 bases). CDR1 and CDR2 from the germline V gene are MDHEN and SYDVKM. The CDR3 consists of 14 residues. Trimming pared 6 bases from V and 5 bases from J, leaving 16 bases between. For the CDR3, the DNA is TGTGCCAGCAGGGTGGCGGGGCCCGTGGAGACCCAGTACTTC. It encodes CASRVAGPVETQYF.

The J gene is TRBJ1-2, the V gene TRBV9, with D maybe TRBD1 (5 bases). This CDR3 is built from 14 residues. V was clipped by 0 bases and J by 8 bases, with 14 bases between them. Per the germline V gene, CDR1 is SGDLS and CDR2 is YYNGEE. The CDR3 sequence is CASSVGAGIEGYTF. The CDR3 DNA follows: TGTGCCAGCAGCGTAGGAGCAGGGATTGAAGGCTACACCTTC. The whole variable domain, filled in from reference TRBV9 and TRBJ1-2, reads DSGVTQTPKHLITATGQRVTLRCSPRSGDLSVYWYQQSLDQGLQFLIQYYNGEERAKGNILERFSAQQFPDLHSELNLSSLELGDSALYFCASSVGAGIEGYTFGSGTRLTVV.

The CDR3 DNA reads TGTGCCAGCAGCGAAAACTCGGGGGGTGAGCAGTTCTTC. Translating it yields CASSENSGGEQFF. The chain uses TRBV7-3 and TRBJ2-1; 7 bases line up with TRBD2. Germline lookup yields CDR1 SGHTA and CDR2 FQGTGA. Losses at the gene ends were 5 bases for V and 9 bases for J; bases not matched to a gene: 7. This CDR3 has 13 residues.

The chain uses TRBV6-1 and TRBJ1-3; D is undetermined. Germline-derived CDR1 and CDR2 are MNHNS and SASEGT. The CDR3 consists of 15 residues. With 1 base removed from V and 4 bases from J, the gap between germline ends came to 11 bases. The CDR3 sequence: CASSEVDNHGNTIYF. The CDR3 coding sequence is TGTGCCAGCAGTGAAGTCGACAACCACGGAAACACCATATATTTT.

CDR3 coding DNA: TGTGCCTGGAGGGGACAGGCTTTCTATGGCTACACCTTC. Translated, it gives CAWRGQAFYGYTF. The V gene is TRBV30, the J gene TRBJ1-2; 8 bases map to TRBD1. Trimming removed 3 bases from V and 4 bases from J; junction bases left unmatched: 4. CDR3 size: 13 residues. Germline V CDR1 and CDR2: GTSNPN, SVGIG (reference sequence).

CDR3 DNA: TGTGCCAGCAGTTTTGACTTCTCCGGCGAGCAGTACTTC. Translating it yields CASSFDFSGEQYF. This sequence joins TRBV6-6 and TRBJ2-7; unclear D gene. V lost 4 bases and J lost 6, with 13 bases in between. The CDR3 is made up of 13 amino acids. CDR1 MNHNY and CDR2 SVGAGI come from the germline V gene (reference sequence).

This clone has just one count. The chain is built from TRBV9 and TRBJ1-1; 7 bases map to TRBD1. The CDR3 sequence is 14 residues long. Germline V gene sequence: CDR1 SGDLS, CDR2 YYNGEE. The V segment lost 0 bases and the J segment 4 bases; nucleotides outside the gene matches: 3. CDR3 region: CASSVGSGGTEAFF. The CDR3 DNA sequence: TGTGCCAGCAGCGTAGGTTCAGGGGGCACTGAAGCTTTCTTT.

The chain uses TRBV27 and TRBJ2-7, with a possible D match to TRBD1 (6 bases). The CDR3 is 15 residues long. V lost 2 bases to trimming and J lost 3 bases, with 14 bases between them. Germline V gene lookup returns CDR1 MNHEY and CDR2 SMNVEV (reference sequence). The CDR3 DNA is TGTGCCAGCAGTTTAGCCAGGGGCACCCTCTACGAGCAGTACTTC. This translates into CASSLARGTLYEQYF.

V is TRBV19 and J is TRBJ1-5; the D gene is possibly TRBD1 (6 bases). V lost 9 bases to trimming and J lost 4 bases, with 19 bases between them. In germline, CDR1 is LNHDA, CDR2 SQIVND (reference sequence). This CDR3 is 15 amino acids long. The CDR3 region is CASVQGSVLNQPQHF. The CDR3 nucleotides read TGTGCCAGCGTACAGGGTTCGGTCCTGAATCAGCCCCAGCATTTT.

The J gene is TRBJ2-7, the V gene TRBV27, with 7 bases that match TRBD2. Germline V gene sequence: CDR1 MNHEY, CDR2 SMNVEV (reference sequence). The V and J ends lost 6 bases and 0 bases, in that order; junction bases with no gene match: 8. The CDR3 runs to 15 residues. The CDR3 spells CASRPQRDSSYEQYF. In nucleotides, the CDR3 is TGTGCCAGCAGACCCCAGCGGGATAGCTCCTACGAGCAGTACTTC.

This chain connects TRBV14 to TRBJ1-2; D is unclear. V lost 5 bases and J 8 bases, leaving 12 bases between the germline ends. Germline CDR1 SGHDN, CDR2 FVKESK. The CDR3 runs to 12 residues. CDR3 nucleotides: TGTGCCAGCAGCGCTAAGACACTCGGCTACACCTTC. This sequence encodes CASSAKTLGYTF.

The chain combines TRBV28 with TRBJ1-1; TRBD1 agrees at 10 bases. CDR1 MDHEN and CDR2 SYDVKM come from the germline V gene. The length of the CDR3 is 15 residues. Trimming cost V 6 bases and J 1 base; bases outside gene matches: 5. The CDR3 region is CASRTGGEGNTEAFF. The CDR3 coding sequence is TGTGCCAGCAGGACAGGGGGCGAAGGGAACACTGAAGCTTTCTTT.

The J gene is TRBJ2-2, the V gene TRBV5-1; D perhaps matches TRBD2 (5 bases). The CDR3 runs to 16 residues. Trimming removed 4 bases at V and 8 bases at J, with 21 bases between. Germline V gene data show CDR1 as SGHRS and CDR2 as YFSETQ. The CDR3 protein is CASSHIAGRRNGELFF. For the CDR3, the DNA is TGCGCCAGCAGCCACATCGCCGGACGGAGGAATGGGGAGCTGTTTTTT.

The chain employs TRBV19 and TRBJ1-1, with D perhaps matching TRBD1 (5 bases). V lost 5 bases, J lost 5 bases, and 27 bases lay in between. CDR3 length: 18 residues. Germline V lookup: CDR1 LNHDA, CDR2 SQIVND (reference sequence). The CDR3 nucleotides read TGTGCCAGTAGTCCCCGAGGAGGGGCTTGGACTAAGGGGACTGAAGCTTTCTTT. It yields the protein CASSPRGGAWTKGTEAFF.

The genes are TRBV7-2 and TRBJ1-1; D not resolved. The germline V gene has CDR1 SGHTA and CDR2 FQGNSA. This CDR3 has 10 residues. With 2 bases removed from V and 11 bases from J, the gap between germline ends came to 6 bases. CDR3: CASSLREAFF. The DNA for the CDR3 is TGTGCCAGCAGCTTACGGGAGGCTTTCTTT. Using reference TRBV7-2 and TRBJ1-1 for the parts outside the CDR3, the full variable domain is GAGVSQSPSNKVTEKGKDVELRCDPISGHTALYWYRQSLGQGLEFLIYFQGNSAPDKSGLPSDRFSAERTGGSVSTLTIQRTQQEDSAVYLCASSLREAFFGQGTRLTVV.

This chain joins TRBV4-1 and TRBJ2-2, with a weak D call TRBD2 (5 bases). V lost 0 bases to trimming and J lost 5 bases, with 13 bases between them. The germline gives CDR1 MGHRA, CDR2 YSYEKL. This CDR3 is built from 16 residues. The CDR3 loop is CASSQEGGGRTGELFF. For the CDR3, the DNA is TGCGCCAGCAGCCAAGAAGGAGGAGGTAGGACCGGGGAGCTGTTTTTT.

This chain connects TRBV18 to TRBJ1-1; maybe TRBD1 (5 bases). Trimming stripped 3 bases from V and 4 bases from J, with 18 bases between. Germline CDR1 is KGHSH and CDR2 is LQKENI. The CDR3 covers 16 residues. CDR3 sequence (DNA): TGTGCCAGCTCACCGCTCCTCGGGGGAATGGGCACTGAAGCTTTCTTT. Translation: CASSPLLGGMGTEAFF.

V usage is TRBV18 and J usage is TRBJ1-1, with D unresolved. The V and J ends lost 3 bases and 5 bases respectively, with 4 bases between them. The germline CDR1 and CDR2 sequences are KGHSH and LQKENI. CDR3 size: 11 residues. This CDR3 reads CASSPQTEAFF. CDR3 DNA: TGTGCCAGCTCACCCCAAACTGAAGCTTTCTTT.

This rearrangement joins TRBV5-1 to TRBJ2-7, with 12 bases fitting TRBD2. The trim removed 3 bases at V and 6 bases at J, leaving 10 bases unmatched. The CDR3 sequence is 16 residues long. In germline, CDR1 is SGHRS, CDR2 YFSETQ. The CDR3 DNA follows: TGCGCCAGCAGCTCAGGACTAGCGGGGCCCTTCGGCGAGCAGTACTTC. Translation: CASSSGLAGPFGEQYF.

This chain connects TRBV29-1 to TRBJ2-4; 15 bases agree with TRBD2. V lost 4 bases to trimming and J lost 5 bases; unmatched junction nucleotides: 15. This CDR3 has 19 amino acids. The germline V gene encodes CDR1 SQVTM and CDR2 ANQGSEA. In nucleotides, the CDR3 is TGCAGCGTTGGAAAGGGACTAGCGGGAGGCAGGGGTGGGGAAAACATTCAGTACTTC. As protein: CSVGKGLAGGRGGENIQYF.

There are a few counts of this clone. V gene TRBV2 combines with J gene TRBJ1-2; D unclear. With 2 bases removed from V and 2 bases from J, the gap between germline ends came to 6 bases. The CDR3 runs to 13 residues. Germline V gene lookup returns CDR1 SNHLY and CDR2 FYNNEI. The CDR3 spells CASSESGNYGYTF. CDR3 DNA: TGTGCCAGCAGTGAAAGCGGGAACTATGGCTACACCTTC. Variable domain in full (rest from reference TRBV2 and TRBJ1-2): EPEVTQTPSHQVTQMGQEVILRCVPISNHLYFYWYRQILGQKVEFLVSFYNNEISEKSEIFDDQFSVERPDGSNFTLKIRSTKLEDSAMYFCASSESGNYGYTFGSGTRLTVV.

The CDR3 spells CASSLTAVSGKETQYF. The CDR3 coding sequence is TGTGCCAGCAGCCTGACCGCGGTTAGCGGGAAAGAGACCCAGTACTTC. The chain has TRBV11-3 and TRBJ2-5, with 8 nucleotides matching TRBD2. This CDR3 comprises 16 residues. The germline V gene has CDR1 SGHNT and CDR2 YENEEA. The junction had 11 bases not matched to a gene; V was cut back by 5 bases and J by 3 bases.

The chain uses TRBV19 and TRBJ2-1, with TRBD2 identical over 7 bases. The germline gives CDR1 LNHDA, CDR2 SQIVND (reference sequence). V gave up 3 bases and J gave up 12 bases; unmatched junction bases: 14. The CDR3 contains 15 residues. The CDR3 is CASSMGDYLLAGQFF. In DNA form, the CDR3 reads TGTGCCAGTAGTATGGGGGACTACCTACTAGCCGGGCAGTTCTTC.